This T cell receptor (beta chain) is drawn from a study of prognosis after radiotherapy for stage I lung cancer. Study summary: All non-small cell lung cancer patients were considered medically inoperable. Four patients developed post-radiotherapy distant metastases at median around seven months; about 15 had no significant progression. The study's findings and limits: Stereotactic body radiation therapy was followed by a fall in unique TCR clone counts, with a median of roughly 10,000 versus 7,000. Lower Shannon entropy values were found after stereotactic body radiation therapy in patients who developed distant metastases.

This clonotype was counted at least ten times. Its antigen is still unknown. Trimming removed 7 bases from V and 5 bases from J; junction bases left unmatched: 9. The CDR3 spans 14 residues. Germline assignment: CDR1 SNHLY and CDR2 FYNNEI. Amplification of TCR beta CDR3 from genomic DNA used two-round multiplex PCR. Individual primers that were specific to each TRBV and TRBJ gene served in first-round PCR. TCRdb called the multiplex PCR reads again in MiXCR, with one record for every CDR3 protein. Here the sample spans around 59,000 distinct CDR3 sequences, 26% being singletons. The sample here was PBMCs, taken before or after stereotactic body radiation therapy (not recorded which). The source is a donor over 45 with non-small cell lung cancer. The chain links TRBV2 to TRBJ1-1; TRBD1 matches 8 bases. The CDR3 nucleotides are TGTGCCAGCAACGGACAGGGAAGGGGGACTGAAGCTTTCTTT. Translated: CASNGQGRGTEAFF. The whole variable domain, remainder taken from reference TRBV2 and TRBJ1-1, is EPEVTQTPSHQVTQMGQEVILRCVPISNHLYFYWYRQILGQKVEFLVSFYNNEISEKSEIFDDQFSVERPDGSNFTLKIRSTKLEDSAMYFCASNGQGRGTEAFFGQGTRLTVV.